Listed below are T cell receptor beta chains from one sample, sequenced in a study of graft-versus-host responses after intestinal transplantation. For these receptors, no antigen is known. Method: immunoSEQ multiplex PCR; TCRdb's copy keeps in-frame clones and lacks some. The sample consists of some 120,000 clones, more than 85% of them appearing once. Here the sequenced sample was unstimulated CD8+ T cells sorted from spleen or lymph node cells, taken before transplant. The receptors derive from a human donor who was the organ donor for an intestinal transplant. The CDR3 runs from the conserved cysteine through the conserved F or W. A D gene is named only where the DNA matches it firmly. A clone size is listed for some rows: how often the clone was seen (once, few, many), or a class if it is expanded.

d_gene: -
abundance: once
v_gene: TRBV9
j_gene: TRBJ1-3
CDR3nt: TGTGCCAGCAGCTTACAGGGCTCAGAAAACACCATATATTTT
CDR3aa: CASSLQGSENTIYF

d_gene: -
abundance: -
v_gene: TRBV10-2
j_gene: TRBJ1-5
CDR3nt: TGCGCCAGCAGTGAAGGGCGGGAATATCAGCCCCAGCATTTT
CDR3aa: CASSEGREYQPQHF

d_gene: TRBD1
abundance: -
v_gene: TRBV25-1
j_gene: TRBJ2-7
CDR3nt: TGTGCCAGCAGTGAATCTGGGACAGGCCGGAATTACGAGCAGTACTTC
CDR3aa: CASSESGTGRNYEQYF

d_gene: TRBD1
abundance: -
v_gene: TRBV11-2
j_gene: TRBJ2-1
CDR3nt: TGTGCCAGCAGCCCCGGGACAGGGACGGGCGAGCAGTTCTTC
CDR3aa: CASSPGTGTGEQFF

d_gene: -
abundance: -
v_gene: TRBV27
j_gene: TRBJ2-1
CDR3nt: TGTGCCAGCAGTTTACGGCCAGGTGTCGCCTACAATGAGCAGTTCTTC
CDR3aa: CASSLRPGVAYNEQFF

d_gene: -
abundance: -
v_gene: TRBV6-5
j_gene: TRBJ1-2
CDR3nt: TGTGCCAGCAGTTATAGTGGTAGGGGCGGCTACACCTTC
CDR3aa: CASSYSGRGGYTF

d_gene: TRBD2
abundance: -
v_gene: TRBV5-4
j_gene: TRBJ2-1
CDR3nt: TGTGCCAGCAGCAATCTAGCGGACAATGAGCAGTTCTTC
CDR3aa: CASSNLADNEQFF

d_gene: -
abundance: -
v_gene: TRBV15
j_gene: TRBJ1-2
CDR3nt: TGTGCCACCAGAAAAGACTATGGCTACACCTTC
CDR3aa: CATRKDYGYTF

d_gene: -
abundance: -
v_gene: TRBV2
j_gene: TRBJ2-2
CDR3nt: TGTGCCAGCAGGTCAGGGCCCGGGGAGCTGTTTTTT
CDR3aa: CASRSGPGELFF

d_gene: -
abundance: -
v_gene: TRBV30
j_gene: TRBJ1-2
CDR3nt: TGTGCCTGGAACACCCTCCCCTCTATTGGCTACACCTTC
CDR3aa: CAWNTLPSIGYTF

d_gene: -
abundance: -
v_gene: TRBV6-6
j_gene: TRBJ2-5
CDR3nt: TGTGCCAGCAGCCACTGGACCCTCCAAGAGACCCAGTACTTC
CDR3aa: CASSHWTLQETQYF

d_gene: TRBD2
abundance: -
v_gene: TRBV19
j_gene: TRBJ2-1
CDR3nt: TGTGCCAGTAGCCCCCTAGCGGCTACCTACAATGAGCAGTTCTTC
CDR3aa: CASSPLAATYNEQFF

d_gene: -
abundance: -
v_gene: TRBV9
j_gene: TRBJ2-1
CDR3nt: TGTGCCAGCAGCGTAGGTCCGAGCTCCTACAATGAGCAGTTCTTC
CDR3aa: CASSVGPSSYNEQFF

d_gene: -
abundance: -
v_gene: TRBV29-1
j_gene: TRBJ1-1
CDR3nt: TGCAGCGTTGAAGAGAGGGTGATCACTGAAGCTTTCTTT
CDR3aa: CSVEERVITEAFF

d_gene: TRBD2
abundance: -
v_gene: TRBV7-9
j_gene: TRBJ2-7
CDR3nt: TGTGCCAGCAGCGTAGCGAGCGGGAGGGGCGAGCAGTACTTC
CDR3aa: CASSVASGRGEQYF

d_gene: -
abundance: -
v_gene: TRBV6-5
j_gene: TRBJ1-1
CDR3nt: TGTGCCAGCAGTCATCACTGGAACACTGAAGCTTTCTTT
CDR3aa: CASSHHWNTEAFF

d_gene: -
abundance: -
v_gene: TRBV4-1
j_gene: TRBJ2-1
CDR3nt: TGCGCCAGCAGCCAACCCCCTAAGCAGTTCTTC
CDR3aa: CASSQPPKQFF

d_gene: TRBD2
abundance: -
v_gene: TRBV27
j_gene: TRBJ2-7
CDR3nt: TGTGCCAGCAGTCCCGCGGGAGGCTACGAGCAGTACTTC
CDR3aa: CASSPAGGYEQYF

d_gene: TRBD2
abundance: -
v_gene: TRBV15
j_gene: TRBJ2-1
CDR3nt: TGTGCCACCAGCAGGCCCCCTAGCGGGAACCACAATGAGCAGTTCTTC
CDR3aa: CATSRPPSGNHNEQFF

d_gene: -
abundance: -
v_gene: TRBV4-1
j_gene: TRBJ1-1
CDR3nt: TGCGCCAGCAGGACAAACACTGAAGCTTTCTTT
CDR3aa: CASRTNTEAFF

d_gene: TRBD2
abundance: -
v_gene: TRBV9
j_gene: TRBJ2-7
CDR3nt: TGTGCCAGCAGCGTAGGACTAGCGGGCGGCGAGCAGTACTTC
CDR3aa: CASSVGLAGGEQYF

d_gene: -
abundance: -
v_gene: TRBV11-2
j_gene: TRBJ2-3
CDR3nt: TGTGCCAGCAGCCCCCCACAATTTCCGGTGGCAGATACGCAGTATTTT
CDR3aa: CASSPPQFPVADTQYF

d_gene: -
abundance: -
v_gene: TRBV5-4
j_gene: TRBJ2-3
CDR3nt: TGTGCCAGCAGCTTGGAACGGCAGGTCGGGGATACGCAGTATTTT
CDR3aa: CASSLERQVGDTQYF

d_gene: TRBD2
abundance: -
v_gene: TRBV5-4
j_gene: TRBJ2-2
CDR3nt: TGTGCCAGCAGCTTGGCCTCTCTAGCGGGGAACACCGGGGAGCTGTTTTTT
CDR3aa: CASSLASLAGNTGELFF

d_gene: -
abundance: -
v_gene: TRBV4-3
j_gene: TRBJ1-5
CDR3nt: TGCGCCAGCAGCCCAAGTCCAGGTGGACAGCCCCAGCATTTT
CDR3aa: CASSPSPGGQPQHF

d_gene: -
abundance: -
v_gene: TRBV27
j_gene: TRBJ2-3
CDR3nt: TGTGCCAGCAGTTTCGCTGGCGCAGATACGCAGTATTTT
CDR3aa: CASSFAGADTQYF

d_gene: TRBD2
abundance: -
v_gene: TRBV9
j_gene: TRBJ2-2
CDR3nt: TGTGCCAGCAGCGAGCGGGGCACCGGGGAGCTGTTTTTT
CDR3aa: CASSERGTGELFF

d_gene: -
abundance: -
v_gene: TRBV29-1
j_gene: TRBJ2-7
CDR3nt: TGCAGCGCCTTCGAGGGCTACGAGCAGTACTTC
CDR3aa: CSAFEGYEQYF

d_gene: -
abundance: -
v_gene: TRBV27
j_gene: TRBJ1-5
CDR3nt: TGTGCCAGCAGTTTGTACGGGGGCAAGCAGCCCCAGCATTTT
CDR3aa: CASSLYGGKQPQHF

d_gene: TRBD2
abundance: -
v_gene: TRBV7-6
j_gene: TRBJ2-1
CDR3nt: TGTGCCAGCAGCGAGACAGCGGGACCCTACAATGAGCAGTTCTTC
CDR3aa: CASSETAGPYNEQFF

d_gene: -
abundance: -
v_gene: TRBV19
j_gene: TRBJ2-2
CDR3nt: TGTGCCAGTAGTATAAACTTCCTAAACACCGGGGAGCTGTTTTTT
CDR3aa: CASSINFLNTGELFF

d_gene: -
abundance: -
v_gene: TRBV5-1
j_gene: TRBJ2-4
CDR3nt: TGCGCCAGCAGCTATGGACCGGGCAGGGGAAACATTCAGTACTTC
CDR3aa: CASSYGPGRGNIQYF

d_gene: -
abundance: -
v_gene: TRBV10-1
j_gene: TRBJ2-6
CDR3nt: TGCGCCAGCAGTGAGGGCTCTGGGGCCAACGTCCTGACTTTC
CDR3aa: CASSEGSGANVLTF

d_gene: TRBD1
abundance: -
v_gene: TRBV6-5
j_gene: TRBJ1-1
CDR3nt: TGTGCCAGCAGTTTCCTAAACAGGGGCGCTGAAGCTTTCTTT
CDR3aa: CASSFLNRGAEAFF

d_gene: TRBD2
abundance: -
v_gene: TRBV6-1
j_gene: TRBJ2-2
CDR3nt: TGTGCCAGCAACTCCCGGCGGGAGCACACCGGGGAGCTGTTTTTT
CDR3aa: CASNSRREHTGELFF

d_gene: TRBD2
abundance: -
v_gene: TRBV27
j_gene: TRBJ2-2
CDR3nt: TGTGCCAGCAGAGGGTTAGCGGGAGGGGACACCGGGGAGCTGTTTTTT
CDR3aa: CASRGLAGGDTGELFF

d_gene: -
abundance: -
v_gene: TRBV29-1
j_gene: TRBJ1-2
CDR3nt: TGCAGCGTCGGGTGGAGGCTTTCCTATGGCTACACCTTC
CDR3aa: CSVGWRLSYGYTF

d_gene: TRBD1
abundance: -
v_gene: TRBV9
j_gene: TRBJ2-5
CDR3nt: TGTGCCAGCAGCAAACAACAGGGGATCGGGCAAGAGACCCAGTACTTC
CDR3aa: CASSKQQGIGQETQYF

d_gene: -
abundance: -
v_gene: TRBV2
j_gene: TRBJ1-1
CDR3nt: TGTGCCAGTGCTCCCGGTTATAACACTGAAGCTTTCTTT
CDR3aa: CASAPGYNTEAFF

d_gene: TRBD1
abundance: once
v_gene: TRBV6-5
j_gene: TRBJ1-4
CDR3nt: TGTGCCAGCAGTTACGCCGGGACAGGGGGGGAAAAACTGTTTTTT
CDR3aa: CASSYAGTGGEKLFF

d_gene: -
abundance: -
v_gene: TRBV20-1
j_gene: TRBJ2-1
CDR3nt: TGCAGTGCTAGAGGGGCGAATGAGCAGTTCTTC
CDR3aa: CSARGANEQFF

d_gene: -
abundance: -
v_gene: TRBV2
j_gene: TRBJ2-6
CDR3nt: TGTGCCAGCAGTGAAGGGGAATACTCTGGGGCCAACGTCCTGACTTTC
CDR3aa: CASSEGEYSGANVLTF

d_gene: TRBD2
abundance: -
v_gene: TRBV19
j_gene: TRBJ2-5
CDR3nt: TGTGCCAGTAGCTCCGGGACTAGCGGGTGGGCCCAGTACTTC
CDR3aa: CASSSGTSGWAQYF

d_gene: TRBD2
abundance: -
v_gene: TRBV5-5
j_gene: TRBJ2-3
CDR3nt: TGTGCCAGCAGCAGGACGGGGGGATCTAGCACAGATACGCAGTATTTT
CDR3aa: CASSRTGGSSTDTQYF

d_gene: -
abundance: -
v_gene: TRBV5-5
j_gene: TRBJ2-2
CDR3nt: TGTGCCAGCAGCTCCCCAGGGATTTCCGCCGGGGAGCTGTTTTTT
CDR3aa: CASSSPGISAGELFF

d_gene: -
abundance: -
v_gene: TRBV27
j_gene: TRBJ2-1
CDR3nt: TGTGCCAGCAGTTTAGGAAACAATGAGCAGTTCTTC
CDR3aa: CASSLGNNEQFF

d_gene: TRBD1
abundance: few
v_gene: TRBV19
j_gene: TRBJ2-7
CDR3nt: TGTGCCAGTAGTATCGGGACAGGGGGCTACGAGCAGTACTTC
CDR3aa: CASSIGTGGYEQYF

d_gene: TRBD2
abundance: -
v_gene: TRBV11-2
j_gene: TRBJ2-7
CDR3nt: TGTGCCAGCAGTTCACCGGGACTAGCGGGAGTCTACGAGCAGTACTTC
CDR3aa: CASSSPGLAGVYEQYF

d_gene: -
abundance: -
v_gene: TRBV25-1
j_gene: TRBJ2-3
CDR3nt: TGTGCCAGCAGTCAAGATACGCAGTATTTT
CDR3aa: CASSQDTQYF

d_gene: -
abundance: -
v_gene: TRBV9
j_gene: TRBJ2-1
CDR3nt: TGTGCCAGCAGCGTAGGAACTACCCCCTACAATGAGCAGTTCTTC
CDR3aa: CASSVGTTPYNEQFF

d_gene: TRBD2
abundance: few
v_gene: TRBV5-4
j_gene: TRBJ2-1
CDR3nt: TGTGCCAGCAGCGCCGGGACTAGCGGGAGTTCGGGGTACAATGAGCAGTTCTTC
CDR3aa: CASSAGTSGSSGYNEQFF

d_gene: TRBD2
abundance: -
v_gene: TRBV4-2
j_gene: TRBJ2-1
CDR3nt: TGTGCCAGCAGCCAGGAGGGAGGGTGGAAGAATGAGCAGTTCTTC
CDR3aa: CASSQEGGWKNEQFF

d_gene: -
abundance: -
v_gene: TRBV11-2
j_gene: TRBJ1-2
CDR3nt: TGTGCCAGCAGCTACACAGGGTCTAACTATGGCTACACCTTC
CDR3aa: CASSYTGSNYGYTF

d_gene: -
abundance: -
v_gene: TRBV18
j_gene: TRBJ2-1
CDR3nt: TGTGCCAGCTCACGACTTCCCGGGACGCCCACCTACAATGAGCAGTTCTTC
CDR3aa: CASSRLPGTPTYNEQFF

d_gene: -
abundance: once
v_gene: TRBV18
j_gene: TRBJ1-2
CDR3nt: TGTGCCAGCTCAAAGCTCCCTCCGGACAGCTACTACTATGGCTACACCTTC
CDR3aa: CASSKLPPDSYYYGYTF